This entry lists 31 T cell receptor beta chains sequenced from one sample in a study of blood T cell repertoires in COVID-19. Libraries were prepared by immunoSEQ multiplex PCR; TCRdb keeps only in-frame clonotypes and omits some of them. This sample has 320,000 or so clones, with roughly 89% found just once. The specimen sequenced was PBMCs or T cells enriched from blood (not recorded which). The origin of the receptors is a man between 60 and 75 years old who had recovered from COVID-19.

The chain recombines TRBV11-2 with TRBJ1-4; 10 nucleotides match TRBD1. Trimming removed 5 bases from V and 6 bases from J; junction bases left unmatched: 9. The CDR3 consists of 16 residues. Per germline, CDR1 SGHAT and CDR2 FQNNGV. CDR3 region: CASSLYRTGGDEKLFF. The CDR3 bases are TGTGCCAGCAGCCTCTACAGGACAGGGGGGGATGAAAAACTGTTTTTT.

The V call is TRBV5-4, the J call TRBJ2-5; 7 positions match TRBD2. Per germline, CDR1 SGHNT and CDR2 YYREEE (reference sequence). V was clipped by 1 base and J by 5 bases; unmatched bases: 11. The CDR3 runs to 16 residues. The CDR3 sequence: CASSLRPSGGRETQYF. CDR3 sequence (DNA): TGTGCCAGCAGCTTGCGGCCTAGCGGAGGGAGGGAGACCCAGTACTTC.

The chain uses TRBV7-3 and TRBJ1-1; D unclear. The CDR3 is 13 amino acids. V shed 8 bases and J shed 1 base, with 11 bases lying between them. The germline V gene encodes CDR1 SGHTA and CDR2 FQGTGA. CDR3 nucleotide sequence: TGTGCCAGCGCAGAGGACTGGAACACTGAAGCTTTCTTT. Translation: CASAEDWNTEAFF.

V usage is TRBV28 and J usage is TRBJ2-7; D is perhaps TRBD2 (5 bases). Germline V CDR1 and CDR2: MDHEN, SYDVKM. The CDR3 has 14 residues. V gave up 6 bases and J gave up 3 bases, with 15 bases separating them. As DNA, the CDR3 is TGTGCCAGCAGGCTAGGCGGGTCTAGCTACGAGCAGTACTTC. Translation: CASRLGGSSYEQYF.

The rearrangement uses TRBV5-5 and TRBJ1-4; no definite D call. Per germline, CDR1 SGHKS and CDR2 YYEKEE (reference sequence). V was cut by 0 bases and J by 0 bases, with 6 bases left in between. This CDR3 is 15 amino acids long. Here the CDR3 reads CASSLGTTTNEKLFF. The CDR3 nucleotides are TGTGCCAGCAGCTTGGGCACTACAACTAATGAAAAACTGTTTTTT.

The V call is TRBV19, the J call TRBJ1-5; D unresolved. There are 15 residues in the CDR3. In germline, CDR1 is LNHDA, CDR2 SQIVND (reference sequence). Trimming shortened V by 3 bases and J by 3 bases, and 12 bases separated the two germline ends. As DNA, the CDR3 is TGTGCCAGTAGTATTAGCGGTTATCCCAATCAGCCCCAGCATTTT. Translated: CASSISGYPNQPQHF.

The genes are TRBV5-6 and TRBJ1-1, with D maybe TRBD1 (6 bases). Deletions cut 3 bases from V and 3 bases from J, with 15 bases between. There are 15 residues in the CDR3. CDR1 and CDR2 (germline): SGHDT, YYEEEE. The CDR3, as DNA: TGTGCCAGCAGCTCACGATACAGGGACGACACTGAAGCTTTCTTT. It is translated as CASSSRYRDDTEAFF.

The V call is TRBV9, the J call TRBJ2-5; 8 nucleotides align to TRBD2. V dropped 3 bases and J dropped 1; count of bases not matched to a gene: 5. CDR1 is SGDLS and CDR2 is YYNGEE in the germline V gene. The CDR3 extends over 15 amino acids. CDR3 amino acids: CASSGVAGIQETQYF. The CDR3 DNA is TGTGCCAGCAGCGGCGTAGCGGGGATCCAAGAGACCCAGTACTTC.

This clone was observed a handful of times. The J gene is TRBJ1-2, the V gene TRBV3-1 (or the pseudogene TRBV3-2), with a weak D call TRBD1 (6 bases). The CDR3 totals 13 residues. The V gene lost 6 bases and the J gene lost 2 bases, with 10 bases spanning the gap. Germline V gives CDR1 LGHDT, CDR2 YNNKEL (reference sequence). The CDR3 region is CASRFGQNYGYTF. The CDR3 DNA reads TGTGCCAGCAGGTTTGGACAGAACTATGGCTACACCTTC.

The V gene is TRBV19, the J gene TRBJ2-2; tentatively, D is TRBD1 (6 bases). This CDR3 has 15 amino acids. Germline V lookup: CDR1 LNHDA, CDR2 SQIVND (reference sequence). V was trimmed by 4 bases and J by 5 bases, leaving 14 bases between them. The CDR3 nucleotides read TGTGCCAGTAGTAGAACCGGGACACTTACCGGGGAGCTGTTTTTT. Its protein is CASSRTGTLTGELFF.

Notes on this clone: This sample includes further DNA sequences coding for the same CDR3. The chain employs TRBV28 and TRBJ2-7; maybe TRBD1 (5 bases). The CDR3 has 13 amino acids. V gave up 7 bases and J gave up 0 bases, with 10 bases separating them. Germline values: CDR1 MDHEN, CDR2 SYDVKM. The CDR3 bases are TGTGCCAGCATTAGGGGCGGCTCCTACGAGCAGTACTTC. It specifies CASIRGGSYEQYF.

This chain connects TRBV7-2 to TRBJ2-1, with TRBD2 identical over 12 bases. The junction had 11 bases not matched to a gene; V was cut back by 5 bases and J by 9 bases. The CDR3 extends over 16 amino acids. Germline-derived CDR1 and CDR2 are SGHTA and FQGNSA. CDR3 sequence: CASSPTLLAGGIEQFF. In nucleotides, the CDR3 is TGTGCCAGCAGCCCCACCCTACTAGCGGGAGGCATTGAGCAGTTCTTC.

Here the CDR3 DNA reads TGTGCCAGCAGCTGGGCCGATAGCAATCAGCCCCAGCATTTT. Translation: CASSWADSNQPQHF. The chain joins TRBV5-8 to TRBJ1-5; D gene ambiguous. The CDR3 runs to 14 residues. Trimming took 3 bases from V and 0 from J, leaving 7 bases between them. Germline CDR1 is SGHTS and CDR2 is YDEGEE.

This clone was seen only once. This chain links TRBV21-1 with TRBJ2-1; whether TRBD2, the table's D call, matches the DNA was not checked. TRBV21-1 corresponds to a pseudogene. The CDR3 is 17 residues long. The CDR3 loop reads CASSNLAGVGYYNEQFF. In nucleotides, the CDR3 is TGTGCCAGCAGCAACTTAGCGGGAGTGGGTTACTACAATGAGCAGTTCTTC.

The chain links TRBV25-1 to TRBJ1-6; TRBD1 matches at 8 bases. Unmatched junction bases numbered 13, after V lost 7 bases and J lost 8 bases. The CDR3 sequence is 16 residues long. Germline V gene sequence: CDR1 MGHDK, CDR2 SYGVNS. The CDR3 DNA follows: TGTGCCAGCAATAGTCCAGGACAGGGTTCGGATTCACCCCTCCACTTT. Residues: CASNSPGQGSDSPLHF.

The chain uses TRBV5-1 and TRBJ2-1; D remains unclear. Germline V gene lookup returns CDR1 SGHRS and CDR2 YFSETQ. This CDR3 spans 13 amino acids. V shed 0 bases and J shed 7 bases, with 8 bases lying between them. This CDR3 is CASSLERRNEQFF. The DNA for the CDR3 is TGCGCCAGCAGCTTGGAGAGGCGGAATGAGCAGTTCTTC.

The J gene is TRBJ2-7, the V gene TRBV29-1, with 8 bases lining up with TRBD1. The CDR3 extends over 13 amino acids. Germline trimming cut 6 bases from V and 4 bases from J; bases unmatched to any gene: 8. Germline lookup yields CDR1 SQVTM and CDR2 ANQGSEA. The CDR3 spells CSVTQGANYEQYF. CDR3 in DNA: TGCAGCGTCACGCAGGGGGCTAATTACGAGCAGTACTTC.

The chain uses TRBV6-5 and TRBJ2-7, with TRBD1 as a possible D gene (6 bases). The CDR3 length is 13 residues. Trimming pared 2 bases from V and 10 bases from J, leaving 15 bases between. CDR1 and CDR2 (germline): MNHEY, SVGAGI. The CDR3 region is CASSYPGQGLQYF. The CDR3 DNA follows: TGTGCCAGCAGTTACCCGGGACAAGGACTCCAGTACTTC.

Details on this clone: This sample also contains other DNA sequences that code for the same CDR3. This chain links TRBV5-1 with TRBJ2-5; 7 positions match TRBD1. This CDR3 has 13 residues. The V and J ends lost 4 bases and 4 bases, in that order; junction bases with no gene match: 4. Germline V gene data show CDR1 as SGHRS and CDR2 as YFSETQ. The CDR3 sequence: CASSPYRGETQYF. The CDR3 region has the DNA TGCGCCAGCAGCCCCTACAGGGGAGAGACCCAGTACTTC.

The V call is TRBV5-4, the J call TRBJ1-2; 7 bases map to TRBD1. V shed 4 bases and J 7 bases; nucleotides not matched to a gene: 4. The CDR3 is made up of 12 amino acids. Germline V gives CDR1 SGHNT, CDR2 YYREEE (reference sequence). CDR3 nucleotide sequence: TGTGCCAGCAGCCCCGACAGGGCTGGCTACACCTTC. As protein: CASSPDRAGYTF.

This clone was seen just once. The CDR3 loop reads CASSSPGRPNYGYTF. The DNA of the CDR3 is TGTGCCAGCAGCTCCCCAGGGAGGCCTAACTATGGCTACACCTTC. This rearrangement joins TRBV7-2 to TRBJ1-2; D is perhaps TRBD1 (5 bases). This CDR3 contains 15 residues. Trimming removed 4 bases from V and 0 bases from J, with 12 bases in between. CDR1 and CDR2 (germline): SGHTA, FQGNSA.

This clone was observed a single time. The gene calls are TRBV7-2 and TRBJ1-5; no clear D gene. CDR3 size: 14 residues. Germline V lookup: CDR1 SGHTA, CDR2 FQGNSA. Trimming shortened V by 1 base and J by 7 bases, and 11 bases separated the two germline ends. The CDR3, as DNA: TGTGCCAGCAGCTTAGAAGGAGTCGGCCAGCCCCAGCATTTT. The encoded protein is CASSLEGVGQPQHF.

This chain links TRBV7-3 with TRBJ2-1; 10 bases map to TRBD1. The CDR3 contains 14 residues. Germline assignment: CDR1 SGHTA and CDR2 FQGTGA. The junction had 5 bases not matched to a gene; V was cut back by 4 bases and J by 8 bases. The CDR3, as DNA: TGTGCCAGCAGCTCACGGACAGGGGGGGATGAGCAGTTCTTC. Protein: CASSSRTGGDEQFF. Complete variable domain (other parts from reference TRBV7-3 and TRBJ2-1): GAGVSQTPSNKVTEKGKYVELRCDPISGHTALYWYRQSLGQGPEFLIYFQGTGAADDSGLPNDRFFAVRPEGSVSTLKIQRTERGDSAVYLCASSSRTGGDEQFFGPGTRLTVL.

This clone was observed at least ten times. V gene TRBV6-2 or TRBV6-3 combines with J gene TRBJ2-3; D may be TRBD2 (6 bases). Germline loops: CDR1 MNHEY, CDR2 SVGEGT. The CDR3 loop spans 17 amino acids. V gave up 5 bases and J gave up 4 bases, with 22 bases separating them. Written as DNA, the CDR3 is TGTGCCAGCAGTCCCCGGGGAGCGGGTTACGGGGCAGATACGCAGTATTTT. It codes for CASSPRGAGYGADTQYF.

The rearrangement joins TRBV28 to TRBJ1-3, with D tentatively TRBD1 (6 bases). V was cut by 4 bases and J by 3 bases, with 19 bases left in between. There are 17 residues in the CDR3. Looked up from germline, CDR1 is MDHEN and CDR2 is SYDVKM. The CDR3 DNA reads TGTGCCAGCAGTTACACCCCCCACGACAGGCATGGAAACACCATATATTTT. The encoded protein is CASSYTPHDRHGNTIYF.

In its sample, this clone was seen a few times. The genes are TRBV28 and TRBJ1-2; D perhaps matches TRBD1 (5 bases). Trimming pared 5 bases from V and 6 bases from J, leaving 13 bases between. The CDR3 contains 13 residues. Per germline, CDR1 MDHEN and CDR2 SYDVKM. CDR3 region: CASSREGLHGYTF. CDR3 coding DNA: TGTGCCAGCAGTCGGGAGGGGTTGCATGGCTACACCTTC.

The CDR3 coding sequence is TGTGCCAGCAGCCTCACGACAGGGGACACCGGGGAGCTGTTTTTT. Its protein product is CASSLTTGDTGELFF. The chain has TRBV5-6 and TRBJ2-2; 8 positions agree with TRBD1. This CDR3 contains 15 residues. V lost 4 bases, J lost 3 bases, and 5 bases stayed unmatched. Germline V gene lookup returns CDR1 SGHDT and CDR2 YYEEEE.

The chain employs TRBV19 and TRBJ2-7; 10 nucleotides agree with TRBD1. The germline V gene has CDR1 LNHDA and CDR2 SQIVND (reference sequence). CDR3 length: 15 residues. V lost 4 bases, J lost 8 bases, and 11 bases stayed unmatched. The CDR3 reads CASSTRQGAQGKQYF. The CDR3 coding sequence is TGTGCCAGTAGTACCCGACAGGGGGCGCAGGGAAAGCAGTACTTC.

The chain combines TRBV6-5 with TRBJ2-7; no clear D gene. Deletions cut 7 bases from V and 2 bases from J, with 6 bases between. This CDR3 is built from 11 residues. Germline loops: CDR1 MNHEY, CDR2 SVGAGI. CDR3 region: CASISAYEQYF. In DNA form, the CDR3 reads TGTGCCAGCATAAGCGCCTACGAGCAGTACTTC.

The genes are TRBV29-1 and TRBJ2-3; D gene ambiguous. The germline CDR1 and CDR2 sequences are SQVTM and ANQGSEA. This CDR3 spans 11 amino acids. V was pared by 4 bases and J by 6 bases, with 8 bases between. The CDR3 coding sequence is TGCAGCGTTGTTGTGGGCGATACGCAGTATTTT. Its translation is CSVVVGDTQYF.

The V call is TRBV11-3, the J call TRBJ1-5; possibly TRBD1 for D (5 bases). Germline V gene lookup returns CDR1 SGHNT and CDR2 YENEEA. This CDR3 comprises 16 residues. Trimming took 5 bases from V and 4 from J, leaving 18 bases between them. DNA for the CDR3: TGTGCCAGCAGCAAAGTGGTGGGGCACCTTAATCAGCCCCAGCATTTT. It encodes CASSKVVGHLNQPQHF.